The clone carrying this TCR beta chain was detected ten times or more. This specimen belongs to a study of regulatory T cells in long-lasting Graves disease. Time point defined: newly diagnosed GD, antithyroid drugs for less than 3 months. PBMC RNA served as the TCR library source. CDR3-region Arm-PCR and iRepertoire HTBI primers produced the TCR beta libraries. TCRdb re-analysed the multiplex PCR reads in MiXCR, keeping a single row per CDR3 protein. The table shows 560,000 or so distinct CDR3 sequences, with 16% occurring only once. The sample was also linked to a second study, of T cells in Graves' hyperthyroidism and ophthalmopathy. As reported in that work: Clinical symptoms, serum thyroxine and TRAb, thyroid ultrasound and orbital computed tomography together formed the diagnostic basis.

This specimen was peripheral blood mononuclear cells (PBMCs), taken at new diagnosis, from a patient treated with antithyroid drugs. This clonotype was obtained from a man aged 18 to 29 with Graves disease.

In DNA, the CDR3 is TGTGCCAGCAGCGCTGTACAGGGGGCCGACGGCTACACCTTC. Its translation: CASSAVQGADGYTF. The chain joins TRBV7-8 to TRBJ1-2; 9 bases are shared with TRBD1. In germline, CDR1 is SGHVS, CDR2 FQNEAQ. This CDR3 has 14 amino acids. V trimming: 5 bases; J trimming: 8 bases; junction bases outside the gene matches: 9. Full variable domain (remainder filled in from reference TRBV7-8 and TRBJ1-2): GAGVSQSPRYKVAKRGQDVALRCDPISGHVSLFWYQQALGQGPEFLTYFQNEAQLDKSGLPSDRFFAERPEGSVSTLKIQRTQQEDSAVYLCASSAVQGADGYTFGSGTRLTVV.